This is a list of T cell receptor beta chains from one sample in a study of T cell responses to AZD1222 COVID-19 vaccine. Sequenced by immunoSEQ multiplex PCR; TCRdb stores in-frame clones only, minus some. Here the sample spans 200,000 or so clones, approximately 90% being singletons. The sequences come from peripheral blood, collected on day 0 of AZD1222 vaccination. The receptors originated from an adult in good health. CDR3s include the opening cysteine and the closing phenylalanine or tryptophan. D genes are given only for firm matches. Clone size appears in some rows only: once, few, many, or a class for an expanded clone.

TRBD1	-	TRBJ1-5	TRBV3-1/TRBV3-2	CASSLGQGTNQPQHF	TGTGCCAGCAGCCTCGGACAGGGGACAAATCAGCCCCAGCATTTT
-	-	TRBJ1-5	TRBV7-2	CASSTQGRIQPQHF	TGTGCCAGCAGCACCCAAGGACGGATTCAGCCCCAGCATTTT
TRBD1	-	TRBJ1-3	TRBV3-1/TRBV3-2	CASSHLTGRANTIYF	TGTGCCAGCAGCCACCTGACAGGGAGGGCGAACACCATATATTTT
-	-	TRBJ2-1	TRBV5-1	CASSLALSQYNEQFF	TGCGCCAGCAGCTTGGCGTTATCTCAATACAATGAGCAGTTCTTC
-	once	TRBJ1-1	TRBV5-6	CASSLELYTEAFF	TGTGCCAGCAGCTTGGAGCTCTACACTGAAGCTTTCTTT
-	-	TRBJ1-6	TRBV6-1	CASSENNNSPLHF	TGTGCCAGCAGTGAAAATAATAATTCACCCCTCCACTTT
TRBD1	-	TRBJ1-5	TRBV19	CASRPDRGGQPQHF	TGTGCCAGTAGGCCAGACAGGGGAGGACAGCCCCAGCATTTT
-	few	TRBJ2-1	TRBV7-3	CASSLTGGQASSYNEQFF	TGTGCCAGCAGCTTAACCGGTGGGCAGGCAAGCTCCTACAATGAGCAGTTCTTC
-	-	TRBJ1-1	TRBV28	CASSLFSAGRTEAFF	TGTGCCAGCAGTTTATTTTCTGCAGGTCGAACTGAAGCTTTCTTT
-	-	TRBJ2-7	TRBV28	CASTNPGQHSSYEQYF	TGTGCCAGCACCAACCCGGGACAACACTCCTCCTACGAGCAGTACTTC
-	-	TRBJ2-1	TRBV14	CASSPAGTVPYNEQFF	TGTGCCAGCAGCCCGGCAGGGACGGTACCCTACAATGAGCAGTTCTTC
-	-	TRBJ2-7	TRBV6-1	CASSEAGWDFYEQYF	TGTGCCAGCAGTGAAGCGGGATGGGACTTCTACGAGCAGTACTTC
TRBD1	-	TRBJ1-2	TRBV11-2	CASSSWDRDLENYGYTF	TGTGCCAGCAGCTCCTGGGACAGGGACCTGGAGAACTATGGCTACACCTTC
-	-	TRBJ1-2	TRBV29-1	CSVDGAGSWGGYTF	TGCAGCGTTGATGGTGCCGGGTCCTGGGGTGGCTACACCTTC
-	-	TRBJ2-5	TRBV2	CASRQETQYF	TGTGCCAGCAGGCAAGAGACCCAGTACTTC
-	-	TRBJ1-2	TRBV7-2	CASSLPALGQQESYTF	TGTGCCAGCAGCTTACCAGCCTTAGGACAGCAGGAAAGCTACACCTTC
-	-	TRBJ1-5	TRBV28	CASSFSGGRQPQHF	TGTGCCAGCAGTTTTAGCGGCGGGCGACAGCCCCAGCATTTT
-	-	TRBJ1-1	TRBV6-2/TRBV6-3	CASSYVSGNTEAFF	TGTGCCAGCAGTTACGTTTCAGGGAACACTGAAGCTTTCTTT
TRBD2	-	TRBJ2-5	TRBV2	CASAGGESETQYF	TGTGCCAGCGCTGGGGGGGAATCAGAGACCCAGTACTTC
-	-	TRBJ1-4	TRBV7-2	CASSWTVGEKLFF	TGTGCCAGCAGCTGGACAGTTGGGGAAAAACTGTTTTTT
-	few	TRBJ1-6	TRBV30	CAWSLGKGQYSYNSPLHF	TGTGCCTGGAGTCTTGGAAAGGGCCAATACTCCTATAATTCACCCCTCCACTTT
TRBD2	few	TRBJ2-3	TRBV5-1	CASKFQGGLAGGSRVDTQYF	TGCGCCAGCAAGTTTCAGGGCGGTCTAGCGGGGGGCTCCAGAGTAGATACGCAGTATTTT
TRBD2	-	TRBJ2-5	TRBV5-8	CASSLGLAGVQETQYF	TGTGCCAGCAGCTTGGGGCTAGCGGGGGTCCAAGAGACCCAGTACTTC
-	-	TRBJ1-3	TRBV28	CASSTSLGLGSGNTIYF	TGTGCCAGCAGTACTTCACTAGGGCTTGGCTCTGGAAACACCATATATTTT
-	-	TRBJ2-2	TRBV7-6	CASAGGGAPPTNTGELFF	TGTGCCAGCGCGGGTGGGGGGGCGCCACCAACGAACACCGGGGAGCTGTTTTTT
-	-	TRBJ2-7	TRBV7-9	CASSPSLGGVSYEQYF	TGTGCCAGCAGCCCTAGTCTAGGGGGGGTCTCCTACGAGCAGTACTTC
TRBD1	-	TRBJ2-3	TRBV24-1	CATSDLKGQGADTQYF	TGTGCCACCAGTGATTTGAAGGGACAGGGGGCAGATACGCAGTATTTT
TRBD1	-	TRBJ1-2	TRBV9	CASSGLTTGKTNYGYTF	TGTGCCAGCAGCGGACTTACGACAGGGAAGACTAACTATGGCTACACCTTC
-	-	TRBJ2-7	TRBV19	CASSIGVQGWEQYF	TGTGCCAGTAGTATTGGAGTCCAAGGGTGGGAGCAGTACTTC
-	-	TRBJ1-1	TRBV28	CASTPRRVDTEAFF	TGTGCCAGCACCCCGAGGAGAGTAGACACTGAAGCTTTCTTT
-	-	TRBJ1-1	TRBV6-1	CASSRTGGESTEAFF	TGTGCCAGCAGCCGAACCGGGGGGGAGAGCACTGAAGCTTTCTTT
TRBD2	once	TRBJ2-3	TRBV4-3	CASSQLGVAGAQDTQYF	TGCGCCAGCAGCCAACTGGGAGTAGCGGGAGCTCAAGATACGCAGTATTTT
-	-	TRBJ1-2	TRBV6-5	CASSSQGHGYTF	TGTGCCAGCAGTTCCCAGGGCCACGGCTACACCTTC
TRBD1	-	TRBJ1-6	TRBV5-1	CASSWTGGNSPLHF	TGCGCCAGCAGCTGGACAGGGGGGAATTCACCCCTCCACTTT
-	few	TRBJ2-7	TRBV7-9	CASSLTAEPSYEQYF	TGTGCCAGCAGCTTAACAGCGGAACCCTCCTACGAGCAGTACTTC
-	-	TRBJ1-1	TRBV7-2	CASSLRPQGLNTEAFF	TGTGCCAGCAGCTTAAGACCGCAGGGTTTAAACACTGAAGCTTTCTTT
TRBD1	once	TRBJ1-5	TRBV19	CASSTAQGAGNQPQHF	TGTGCCAGTAGTACTGCACAGGGGGCAGGGAATCAGCCCCAGCATTTT
-	-	TRBJ2-1	TRBV18	CASSPPGPRGDEQFF	TGTGCCAGCTCACCACCAGGACCCCGGGGCGATGAGCAGTTCTTC
TRBD1	-	TRBJ1-6	TRBV5-6	CASRSGTGNSPLHF	TGTGCCAGCAGGTCCGGGACAGGGAATTCACCCCTCCACTTT
TRBD1	-	TRBJ1-1	TRBV5-1	CASSLEGGKNTEAFF	TGCGCCAGCAGCTTGGAAGGGGGCAAGAACACTGAAGCTTTCTTT
-	-	TRBJ1-3	TRBV11-2	CASSLADRSGNTIYF	TGTGCCAGCAGCTTAGCTGACAGGTCTGGAAACACCATATATTTT
-	-	TRBJ1-2	TRBV5-1	CASSWGLYGYTF	TGCGCCAGCAGCTGGGGACTTTATGGCTACACCTTC
-	-	TRBJ2-3	TRBV29-1	CSVDLRTDTQYF	TGCAGCGTTGATCTTCGGACAGATACGCAGTATTTT
-	-	TRBJ2-1	TRBV11-1	CASSLLTGTRYNEQFF	TGTGCCAGCAGCTTGCTGACCGGGACTCGGTACAATGAGCAGTTCTTC
-	-	TRBJ2-3	TRBV14	CASSQDRGLGDTQYF	TGTGCCAGCAGCCAAGACAGGGGTTTGGGAGATACGCAGTATTTT
TRBD1	-	TRBJ2-7	TRBV6-2/TRBV6-3	CASSYGQGVQYF	TGTGCCAGCAGTTATGGACAGGGAGTGCAGTACTTC
-	-	TRBJ1-1	TRBV6-6	CASSPPGARNTEAFF	TGTGCCAGCAGTCCCCCGGGGGCCAGGAACACTGAAGCTTTCTTT
-	-	TRBJ2-3	TRBV7-9	CASSFTGDTQYF	TGTGCCAGCAGCTTTACAGGAGATACGCAGTATTTT
-	once	TRBJ2-7	TRBV6-1	CASIQARVNGGYEQYF	TGTGCCAGCATTCAAGCCAGGGTGAATGGAGGCTACGAGCAGTACTTC
TRBD1	-	TRBJ1-5	TRBV28	CASSAQGSRSQPQHF	TGTGCCAGCAGTGCACAGGGGTCTCGGAGTCAGCCCCAGCATTTT